These 32 T cell receptor beta chains were all obtained from the same sample, sequenced in a study of human T cells and chemical hapten exposure. Time point described: pre-sensitization, week 0. Sample treatment: therapeutic diphenylcyclopropenone sensitization with weekly scalp DPC. TCRdb used MiXCR to reprocess the RACE reads, holding one entry per CDR3 protein. There are 50,000 to 65,000 distinct CDR3 sequences in the sample; approximately 8.8% occur only once, and 14% lies in the top ten. Sample: whole blood, taken in connection with sensitization to the hapten diphenylcyclopropenone (DPC). Source of these receptors: a woman aged 40 to 49 with alopecia areata. Some clones in this sample may be carry-over from other donors' samples.

A few counts support this clonotype. This chain connects TRBV4-1 to TRBJ2-5, with D perhaps being TRBD1 or TRBD2 (5 bases each). The CDR3 totals 13 residues. Germline V CDR1 and CDR2: MGHRA, YSYEKL. V was clipped by 0 bases and J by 7 bases, with 9 bases between them. The chain's CDR3 is CASSQDQGPTQYF. The CDR3 nucleotides are TGCGCCAGCAGCCAAGATCAGGGACCGACCCAGTACTTC.

The table lists this clonotype with a few counts. CDR3 nucleotide sequence: TGTGCCAGCAGCCCAGGAGGGGGAAGCTCCTACAATGAGCAGTTCTTC. Protein sequence: CASSPGGGSSYNEQFF. The chain employs TRBV4-2 and TRBJ2-1; D tentatively reads TRBD1 or TRBD2 (6 bases each). V lost 4 bases and J lost 0, with 13 bases in between. The CDR3 extends over 16 amino acids. Looked up from germline, CDR1 is LGHNA and CDR2 is YNFKEQ.

This clonotype was picked up a small number of times. This chain links TRBV12-3 or TRBV12-4 with TRBJ1-6; no clear D gene. V was pared by 1 base and J by 6 bases, with 10 bases between. The CDR3 is 15 amino acids. The CDR3 reads CASSLGGGGNSPLHF. Here the CDR3 DNA reads TGTGCCAGCAGTTTAGGTGGAGGAGGTAATTCACCCCTCCACTTT.

The table lists this clonotype with many counts. This chain joins TRBV20-1 and TRBJ1-1, with D perhaps TRBD1 (5 bases). The germline gives CDR1 DFQATT, CDR2 SNEGSKA (reference sequence). The length of the CDR3 is 15 residues. Between the trimmed V and J ends, which lost 5 bases and 0 bases, there was a span of 16 bases. The CDR3 DNA is TGCAGTGCTCTACCATCCCAGGGAATGAACACTGAAGCTTTCTTT. This encodes CSALPSQGMNTEAFF.

This clonotype came up a few times. The rearrangement uses TRBV28 and TRBJ1-5; 7 nucleotides line up with TRBD1. Losses at the gene ends were 6 bases for V and 2 bases for J; bases not matched to a gene: 7. CDR3 size: 15 residues. Germline loops: CDR1 MDHEN, CDR2 SYDVKM. For the CDR3, the DNA is TGTGCCAGCAGCCCTTACAGGGGCGGCAATCAGCCCCAGCATTTT. Translation gives CASSPYRGGNQPQHF.

This clonotype was detected a few times. The rearrangement joins TRBV9 to TRBJ1-2, with TRBD1 matching over 8 bases. CDR3 size: 14 residues. V lost 3 bases, J lost 3 bases, and 4 bases stayed unmatched. Germline V lookup: CDR1 SGDLS, CDR2 YYNGEE. This CDR3 reads CASSAKQGDYGYTF. The CDR3 nucleotides are TGTGCCAGCAGCGCGAAACAGGGGGACTATGGCTACACCTTC.

In this sample, this clonotype turned up many times. V gene TRBV27 combines with J gene TRBJ1-1; D is perhaps TRBD1 (5 bases). The CDR3 spans 14 residues. With 4 bases removed from V and 1 base from J, the gap between germline ends came to 10 bases. CDR1 and CDR2 (germline): MNHEY, SMNVEV (reference sequence). CDR3 sequence: CASSSGLPNTEAFF. CDR3 sequence (DNA): TGTGCCAGCAGTTCGGGACTCCCGAACACTGAAGCTTTCTTT.

The V gene is TRBV7-6, the J gene TRBJ2-7; 9 bases match TRBD1. Unmatched junction bases numbered 3, after V lost 1 base and J lost 2 bases. From germline, CDR1 is SGHVS and CDR2 FNYEAQ. The CDR3 is 15 residues long. The CDR3 spells CASSLGNRGPYEQYF. The CDR3 DNA reads TGTGCCAGCAGCTTAGGTAACAGGGGGCCCTACGAGCAGTACTTC.

The chain employs TRBV7-2 and TRBJ2-3; the match to TRBD2 covers 10 bases. CDR3 length: 14 residues. Unmatched junction bases numbered 5, after V lost 8 bases and J lost 3 bases. The germline CDR1 and CDR2 sequences are SGHTA and FQGNSA. CDR3 region: CASASGGLTDTQYF. CDR3 DNA sequence: TGTGCCAGCGCTAGCGGGGGATTGACAGATACGCAGTATTTT.

A few counts support this clonotype. The chain combines TRBV29-1 with TRBJ1-1; 8 bases line up with TRBD1. Losses at the gene ends were 6 bases for V and 4 bases for J; bases not matched to a gene: 1. CDR1 and CDR2 from the germline V gene are SQVTM and ANQGSEA. The CDR3 runs to 11 residues. CDR3 DNA sequence: TGCAGCGTAGACAGGGGCACTGAAGCTTTCTTT. Encoded protein: CSVDRGTEAFF.

The V gene is TRBV20-1, the J gene TRBJ2-7; 7 bases map to TRBD1. Germline V CDR1 and CDR2: DFQATT, SNEGSKA (reference sequence). J was trimmed by 1 base and V by 1 base; bases with no gene match: 4. There are 14 residues in the CDR3. CDR3 DNA: TGCAGTGCTAGAGGATGGGACAGTTCCTACGAGCAGTACTTC. This encodes CSARGWDSSYEQYF.

This clonotype was picked up many times. The V and J genes are TRBV29-1 and TRBJ2-7; 7 nucleotides match TRBD1. Germline V gives CDR1 SQVTM, CDR2 ANQGSEA. The CDR3 sequence is 14 residues long. J lost 4 bases, V lost 5 bases, and 11 bases had no gene match. The CDR3 here is CSVSHGTATYEQYF. CDR3 bases: TGCAGCGTTTCCCACGGGACAGCTACTTACGAGCAGTACTTC.

The sample holds many counts of this clonotype. This chain joins TRBV5-1 and TRBJ2-3, with no clear D. The CDR3 contains 15 residues. Germline loops: CDR1 SGHRS, CDR2 YFSETQ. The V gene lost 4 bases and the J gene lost 0 bases, with 12 bases spanning the gap. The CDR3 protein is CASSLDHPSTDTQYF. CDR3 nucleotide sequence: TGCGCCAGCAGCCTAGACCATCCTAGCACAGATACGCAGTATTTT.

This clonotype was counted between two and nine times. V gene TRBV3-1 combines with J gene TRBJ1-1, with 8 bases identical to TRBD1. V was clipped by 1 base and J by 1 base; unmatched bases: 5. CDR3 size: 16 residues. CDR1 and CDR2 from the germline V gene are LGHDT and YNNKEL (reference sequence). This CDR3 is CASSQGGDRPNTEAFF. The CDR3 DNA sequence: TGTGCCAGCAGCCAAGGCGGGGACAGGCCGAACACTGAAGCTTTCTTT.

This clonotype was observed at least ten times. The V gene is TRBV27, the J gene TRBJ2-7, with D perhaps matching TRBD2 (5 bases). V lost 2 bases, J lost 6 bases, and 11 bases lay in between. This CDR3 contains 13 residues. Germline V gene data show CDR1 as MNHEY and CDR2 as SMNVEV (reference sequence). CDR3 protein: CASSLEGRFEQYF. CDR3 nucleotide sequence: TGTGCCAGCAGTTTAGAGGGCAGGTTCGAGCAGTACTTC.

The rearrangement links TRBV5-1 to TRBJ1-1; D not resolved. In germline, CDR1 is SGHRS, CDR2 YFSETQ. V lost 5 bases and J 5 bases, leaving 10 bases between the germline ends. CDR3 length: 12 amino acids. CDR3 in amino acids: CASSNPATEAFF. The CDR3, as DNA: TGCGCCAGCAGTAACCCGGCGACTGAAGCTTTCTTT.

J is TRBJ2-1 and V is TRBV4-1; 11 nucleotides align to TRBD2. The CDR3 spans 16 residues. V shed 3 bases, J shed 3 bases, and the junction held 4 bases outside the gene matches. Germline CDR1 is MGHRA and CDR2 is YSYEKL. This CDR3 is CASSQVGLAGYNEQFF. The CDR3 DNA reads as TGCGCCAGCAGCCAGGTAGGACTAGCGGGCTACAATGAGCAGTTCTTC.

This clonotype occurred a few times. J is TRBJ2-1 and V is TRBV2; TRBD2 agrees at 7 bases. With V trimmed by 7 bases and J by 0 bases, 3 bases remained unmatched. The CDR3 is 14 amino acids. Germline V gives CDR1 SNHLY, CDR2 FYNNEI. The CDR3 sequence: CASKTGGSYNEQFF. In DNA form, the CDR3 reads TGTGCCAGCAAGACGGGGGGCTCCTACAATGAGCAGTTCTTC.

A few counts support this clonotype. CDR3 loop: CASSLIGGTDTQYF. In DNA form, the CDR3 reads TGTGCCAGCAGCCTGATAGGAGGGACAGATACGCAGTATTTT. The chain combines TRBV7-6 with TRBJ2-3; D possibly corresponds to TRBD2 (6 bases). Per germline, CDR1 SGHVS and CDR2 FNYEAQ. Trimming took off 5 bases at V and 3 bases at J, with 12 bases between the two ends. The CDR3 has 14 residues.

The sample holds a few counts of this clonotype. The rearrangement links TRBV7-8 to TRBJ1-5; D is ambiguous. Trimming stripped 5 bases from V and 2 bases from J, with 10 bases between. Germline V lookup: CDR1 SGHVS, CDR2 FQNEAQ. The CDR3 has 14 residues. CDR3 sequence: CASSQRSGNQPQHF. CDR3 bases: TGTGCCAGCAGCCAAAGGTCAGGCAATCAGCCCCAGCATTTT.

V and J are TRBV12-3 or TRBV12-4 and TRBJ1-3; D call uncertain. The ends were cut back, 6 bases at V and 0 bases at J, with 9 bases in the middle. The CDR3 runs 14 residues. Here the CDR3 reads CASSPPRSGNTIYF. DNA for the CDR3: TGTGCCAGCAGCCCACCCCGCTCTGGAAACACCATATATTTT.

This clonotype is medium-sized (0.01 to 0.1%) within its sample. The V and J genes are TRBV25-1 and TRBJ2-3, with 14 nucleotides matching TRBD2. V trimming: 4 bases; J trimming: 4 bases; junction bases outside the gene matches: 13. Looked up from germline, CDR1 is MGHDK and CDR2 is SYGVNS. The CDR3 loop spans 19 amino acids. Here the CDR3 DNA reads TGTGCCAGCAGTGTCCGACGATGGACTAGCGGGGGGCCGGCAGATACGCAGTATTTT. Amino acid sequence: CASSVRRWTSGGPADTQYF.

This clonotype was seen more than once but under ten times. The V call is TRBV12-3 or TRBV12-4, the J call TRBJ1-5; TRBD1 matches 9 bases. The J segment lost 2 bases and the V segment lost 5 bases, leaving 10 bases of the junction unmatched. The CDR3 has 17 amino acids. DNA for the CDR3: TGTGCCAGCAGTCCGCCCACAGGGGGCAGGGGCAATCAGCCCCAGCATTTT. Protein sequence: CASSPPTGGRGNQPQHF.

This clonotype showed up many times. V usage is TRBV20-1 and J usage is TRBJ2-1, with 10 nucleotides matching TRBD1. After removal of 5 bases from V and 6 bases from J, the junction contained 1 base not matched to a gene. The CDR3 extends over 12 amino acids. The germline CDR1 and CDR2 sequences are DFQATT and SNEGSKA (reference sequence). The CDR3 DNA follows: TGCAGTGCTTGGACAGGGGGCAATGAGCAGTTCTTC. It encodes CSAWTGGNEQFF.

This clonotype was counted ten times or more. The genes are TRBV27 and TRBJ2-1; D tentatively fits TRBD1 or TRBD2 (5 bases each). The length of the CDR3 is 14 residues. Germline values: CDR1 MNHEY, CDR2 SMNVEV (reference sequence). V was cut by 7 bases and J by 3 bases, with 13 bases left in between. In DNA, the CDR3 is TGTGCCAGCACCACAGGCGGGCTCTACAATGAGCAGTTCTTC. It yields the protein CASTTGGLYNEQFF.

Within the sample, this clonotype is medium-sized. This sequence joins TRBV5-4 and TRBJ1-6, with D uncertain. V lost 1 base to trimming and J lost 8 bases, with 13 bases between them. Germline V gene lookup returns CDR1 SGHNT and CDR2 YYREEE (reference sequence). This CDR3 comprises 15 residues. CDR3: CASSLTDAPDSPLHF. CDR3 sequence (DNA): TGTGCCAGCAGCTTGACCGACGCCCCAGATTCACCCCTCCACTTT.

This clonotype was picked up a small number of times. The chain links TRBV12-3 or TRBV12-4 to TRBJ2-7; D perhaps matches TRBD1 (5 bases). The CDR3 is made up of 17 amino acids. V dropped 3 bases and J dropped 1 base, with 19 bases sitting between them. The CDR3 here is CASSFSGIIKHSYEQYF. As DNA, the CDR3 is TGTGCCAGCAGTTTCTCAGGGATTATAAAGCATTCCTACGAGCAGTACTTC.

This clonotype was seen ten or more times. The chain joins TRBV4-1 to TRBJ1-6; D call uncertain. Germline assignment: CDR1 MGHRA and CDR2 YSYEKL. V was pared by 5 bases and J by 5 bases, with 10 bases between. The CDR3 has 14 residues. The DNA of the CDR3 is TGCGCCAGCAGCGAGGGCAGAGATAATTCACCCCTCCACTTT. This sequence encodes CASSEGRDNSPLHF.

This clonotype was counted ten times or more. The CDR3 is CASERENEQFF. CDR3 nucleotide sequence: TGTGCTAGTGAACGGGAGAATGAGCAGTTCTTC. V gene TRBV12-5 combines with J gene TRBJ2-1; a weak D match, TRBD2 (6 bases). The ends were cut back, 7 bases at V and 7 bases at J, with 8 bases in the middle. Germline CDR1 and CDR2: LGHNT and FRNRAP. The CDR3 runs to 11 residues.

This clonotype was detected many times. The chain uses TRBV7-2 and TRBJ2-6; D might be TRBD1 or TRBD2, each matching 5 bases. V was pared by 7 bases and J by 6 bases, with 7 bases between. The germline CDR1 and CDR2 sequences are SGHTA and FQGNSA. CDR3 size: 12 residues. The CDR3 loop is CASMGTANVLTF. The CDR3, as DNA: TGTGCCAGCATGGGGACGGCCAACGTCCTGACTTTC.

This clonotype was seen repeatedly, ten times or more. The genes are TRBV18 and TRBJ2-4; TRBD1 matches at 7 bases. Germline V gene sequence: CDR1 KGHSH, CDR2 LQKENI. This CDR3 is 12 amino acids long. The J segment lost 8 bases and the V segment lost 6 bases, leaving 4 bases of the junction unmatched. The CDR3 sequence is CASSPDRDIQYF. For the CDR3, the DNA is TGTGCCAGCTCCCCCGACAGGGACATTCAGTACTTC.

This clonotype was seen many times. This rearrangement joins TRBV12-3 or TRBV12-4 to TRBJ2-1; the D gene is possibly TRBD2 (7 bases). The CDR3 is 12 residues long. V shed 6 bases and J shed 6 bases, with 9 bases lying between them. For the CDR3, the DNA is TGTGCCAGCAGCCGGGGGGCCAATGAGCAGTTCTTC. It is translated as CASSRGANEQFF.